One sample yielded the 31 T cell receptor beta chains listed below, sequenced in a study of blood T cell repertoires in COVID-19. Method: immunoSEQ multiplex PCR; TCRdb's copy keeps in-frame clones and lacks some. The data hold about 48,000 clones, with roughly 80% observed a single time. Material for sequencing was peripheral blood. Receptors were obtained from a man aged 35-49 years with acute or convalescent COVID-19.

In DNA form, the CDR3 reads TGTGCCACCAGTACAGGGGCCTATCAGCCCCAGCATTTT. Its protein product is CATSTGAYQPQHF. The gene calls are TRBV24-1 and TRBJ1-5, with TRBD1 identical over 7 bases. There are 13 residues in the CDR3. Trimming cost V 6 bases and J 5 bases; bases outside gene matches: 3. Germline CDR1 KGHDR, CDR2 SFDVKD.

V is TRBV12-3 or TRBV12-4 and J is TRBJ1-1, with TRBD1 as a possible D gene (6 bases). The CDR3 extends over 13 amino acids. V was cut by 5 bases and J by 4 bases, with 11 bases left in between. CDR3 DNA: TGTGCCAGCAGTCGAAAGGACAGCACTGAAGCTTTCTTT. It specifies CASSRKDSTEAFF.

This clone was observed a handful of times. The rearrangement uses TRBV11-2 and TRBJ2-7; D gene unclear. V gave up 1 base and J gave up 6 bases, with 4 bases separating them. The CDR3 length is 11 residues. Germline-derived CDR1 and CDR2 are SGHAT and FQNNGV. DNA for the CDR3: TGTGCCAGCAGCTTAGCTTCCGAGCAGTACTTC. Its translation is CASSLASEQYF.

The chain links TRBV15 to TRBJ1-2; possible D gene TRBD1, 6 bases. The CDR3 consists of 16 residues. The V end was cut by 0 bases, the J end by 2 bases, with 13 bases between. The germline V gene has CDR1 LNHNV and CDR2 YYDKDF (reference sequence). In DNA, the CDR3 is TGTGCCACCAGCAGAGATCGGTGGCAGGGGAACTATGGCTACACCTTC. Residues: CATSRDRWQGNYGYTF.

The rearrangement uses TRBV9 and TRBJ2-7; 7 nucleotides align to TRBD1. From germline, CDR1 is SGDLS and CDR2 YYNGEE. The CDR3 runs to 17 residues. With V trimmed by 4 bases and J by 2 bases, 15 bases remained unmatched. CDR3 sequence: CASSPHPTGRIPYEQYF. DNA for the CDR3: TGTGCCAGCAGCCCCCACCCGACAGGGAGAATTCCCTACGAGCAGTACTTC.

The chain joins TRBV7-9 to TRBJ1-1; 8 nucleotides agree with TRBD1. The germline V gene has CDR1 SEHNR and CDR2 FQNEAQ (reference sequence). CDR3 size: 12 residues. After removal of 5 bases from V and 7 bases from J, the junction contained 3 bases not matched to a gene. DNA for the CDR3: TGTGCCAGCAGCGGACAGGGTGGTGAAGCTTTCTTT. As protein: CASSGQGGEAFF.

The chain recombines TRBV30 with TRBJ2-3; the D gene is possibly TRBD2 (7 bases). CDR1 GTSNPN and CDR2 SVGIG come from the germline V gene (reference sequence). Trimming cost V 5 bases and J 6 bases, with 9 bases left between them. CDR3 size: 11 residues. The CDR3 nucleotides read TGTGCCTGGCGGGGGGCGGATACGCAGTATTTT. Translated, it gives CAWRGADTQYF.

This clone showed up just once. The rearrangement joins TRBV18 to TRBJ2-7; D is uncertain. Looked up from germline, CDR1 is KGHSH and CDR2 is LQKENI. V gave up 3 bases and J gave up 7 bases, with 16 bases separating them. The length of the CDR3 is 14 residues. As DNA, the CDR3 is TGTGCCAGCTCACCTAATCGAGAGGTGAGGGAGCAGTACTTC. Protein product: CASSPNREVREQYF.

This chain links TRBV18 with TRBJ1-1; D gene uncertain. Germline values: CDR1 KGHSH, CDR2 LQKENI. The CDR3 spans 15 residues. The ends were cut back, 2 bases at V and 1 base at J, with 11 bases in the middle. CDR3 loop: CASSPSAGPNTEAFF. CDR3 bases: TGTGCCAGCTCACCAAGTGCAGGTCCGAACACTGAAGCTTTCTTT.

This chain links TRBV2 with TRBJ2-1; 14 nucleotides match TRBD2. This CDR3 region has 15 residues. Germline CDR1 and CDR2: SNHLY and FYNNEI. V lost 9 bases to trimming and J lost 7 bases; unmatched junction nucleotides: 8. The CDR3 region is CASSATSGGANEQFF. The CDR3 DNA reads TGTGCCAGTAGCGCGACTAGCGGGGGGGCAAATGAGCAGTTCTTC.

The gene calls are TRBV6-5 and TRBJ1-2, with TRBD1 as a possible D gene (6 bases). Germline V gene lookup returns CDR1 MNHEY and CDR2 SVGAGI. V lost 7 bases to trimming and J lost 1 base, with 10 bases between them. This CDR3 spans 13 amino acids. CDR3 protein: CASTGTNNYGYTF. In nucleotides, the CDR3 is TGTGCCAGCACCGGGACAAATAACTATGGCTACACCTTC.

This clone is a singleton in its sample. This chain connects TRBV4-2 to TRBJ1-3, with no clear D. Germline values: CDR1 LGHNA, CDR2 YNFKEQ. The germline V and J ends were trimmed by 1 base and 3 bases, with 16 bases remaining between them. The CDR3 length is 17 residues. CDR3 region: CASSQGSYRHVGNTIYF. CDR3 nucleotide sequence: TGTGCCAGCAGCCAAGGGTCCTATCGACATGTTGGAAACACCATATATTTT.

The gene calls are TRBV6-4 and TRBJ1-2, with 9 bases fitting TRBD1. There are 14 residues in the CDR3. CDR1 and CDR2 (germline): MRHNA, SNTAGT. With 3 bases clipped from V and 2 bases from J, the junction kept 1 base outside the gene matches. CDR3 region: CASSDGTGNYGYTF. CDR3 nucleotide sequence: TGTGCCAGCAGTGATGGGACAGGGAACTATGGCTACACCTTC.

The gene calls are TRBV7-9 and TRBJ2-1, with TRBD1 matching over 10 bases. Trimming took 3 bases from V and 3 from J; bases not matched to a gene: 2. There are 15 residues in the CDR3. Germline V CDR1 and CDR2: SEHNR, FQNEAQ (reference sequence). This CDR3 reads CASSFRDRGYNEQFF. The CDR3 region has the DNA TGTGCCAGCAGCTTCCGGGACAGGGGCTACAATGAGCAGTTCTTC.

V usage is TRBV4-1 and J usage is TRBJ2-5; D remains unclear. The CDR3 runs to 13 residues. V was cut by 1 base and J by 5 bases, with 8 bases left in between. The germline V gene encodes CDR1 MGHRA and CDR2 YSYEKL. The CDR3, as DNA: TGCGCCAGCAGCCAAGTGGTCGGGGAGACCCAGTACTTC. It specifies CASSQVVGETQYF.

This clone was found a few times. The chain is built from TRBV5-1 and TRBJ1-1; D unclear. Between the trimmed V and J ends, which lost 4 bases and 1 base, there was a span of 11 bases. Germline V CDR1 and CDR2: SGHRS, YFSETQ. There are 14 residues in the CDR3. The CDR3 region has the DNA TGCGCCAGCAGCCTCATCGGGGAGAACACTGAAGCTTTCTTT. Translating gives CASSLIGENTEAFF.

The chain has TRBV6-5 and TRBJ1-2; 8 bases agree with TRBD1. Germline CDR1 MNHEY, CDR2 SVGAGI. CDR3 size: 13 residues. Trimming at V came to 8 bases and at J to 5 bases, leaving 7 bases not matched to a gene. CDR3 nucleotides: TGTGCCAGCTCGGCAGGGGGCAGGTATGGCTACACCTTC. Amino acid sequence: CASSAGGRYGYTF.

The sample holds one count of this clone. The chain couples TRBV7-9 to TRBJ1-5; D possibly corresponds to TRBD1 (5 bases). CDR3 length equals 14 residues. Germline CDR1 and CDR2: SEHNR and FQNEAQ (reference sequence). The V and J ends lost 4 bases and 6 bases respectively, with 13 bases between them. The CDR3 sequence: CASSSDTTAQPQHF. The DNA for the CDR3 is TGTGCCAGCAGCTCCGACACGACAGCTCAGCCCCAGCATTTT.

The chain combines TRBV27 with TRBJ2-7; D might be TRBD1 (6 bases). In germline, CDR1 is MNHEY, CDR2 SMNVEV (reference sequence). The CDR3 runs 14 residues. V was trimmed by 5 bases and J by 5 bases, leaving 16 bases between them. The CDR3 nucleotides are TGTGCCAGCAGTGTTAGGACAGAGACCCACGAGCAGTACTTC. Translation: CASSVRTETHEQYF.

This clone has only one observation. DNA of the CDR3: TGCGCCAGCAGCTTGACGGGGGGAGCTACTGGAAACACCATATATTTT. This encodes CASSLTGGATGNTIYF. The chain combines TRBV5-1 with TRBJ1-3; D is possibly TRBD1 (5 bases). V lost 1 base to trimming and J lost 2 bases, with 13 bases between them. CDR3 size: 16 residues. Per the germline V gene, CDR1 is SGHRS and CDR2 is YFSETQ.

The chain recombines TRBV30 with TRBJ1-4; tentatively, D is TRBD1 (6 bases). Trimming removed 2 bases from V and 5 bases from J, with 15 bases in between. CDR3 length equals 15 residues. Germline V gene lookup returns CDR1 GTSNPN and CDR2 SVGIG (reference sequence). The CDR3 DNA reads TGTGCCTGGAGTCCTCCAGGGGTCGTGAATGAAAAACTGTTTTTT. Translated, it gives CAWSPPGVVNEKLFF.

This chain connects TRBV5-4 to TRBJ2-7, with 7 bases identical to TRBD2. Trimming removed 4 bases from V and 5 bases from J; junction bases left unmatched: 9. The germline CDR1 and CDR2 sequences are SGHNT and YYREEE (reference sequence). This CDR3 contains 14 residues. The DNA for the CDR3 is TGTGCCAGCAGCCGGTCGCCTAGCGGAGACGAGCAGTACTTC. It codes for CASSRSPSGDEQYF.

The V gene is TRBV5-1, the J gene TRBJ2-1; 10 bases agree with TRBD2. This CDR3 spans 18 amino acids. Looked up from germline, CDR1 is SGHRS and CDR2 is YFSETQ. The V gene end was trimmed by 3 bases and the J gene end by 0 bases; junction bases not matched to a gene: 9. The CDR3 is CASSSIAGGSRSYNEQFF. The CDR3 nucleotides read TGCGCCAGCAGCTCGATAGCGGGGGGCTCCCGCTCCTACAATGAGCAGTTCTTC.

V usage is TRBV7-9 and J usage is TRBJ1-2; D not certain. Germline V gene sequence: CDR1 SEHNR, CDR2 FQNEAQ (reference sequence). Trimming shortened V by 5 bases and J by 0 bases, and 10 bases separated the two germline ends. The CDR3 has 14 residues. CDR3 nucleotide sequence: TGTGCCAGCAGCCCCAACTTAGCTAACTATGGCTACACCTTC. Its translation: CASSPNLANYGYTF.

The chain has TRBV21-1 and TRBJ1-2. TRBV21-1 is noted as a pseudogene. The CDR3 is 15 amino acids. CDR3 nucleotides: TGTGCCAGCAGCACCTACTCTACTTCTAACTATGGCTACACCTTC. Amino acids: CASSTYSTSNYGYTF.

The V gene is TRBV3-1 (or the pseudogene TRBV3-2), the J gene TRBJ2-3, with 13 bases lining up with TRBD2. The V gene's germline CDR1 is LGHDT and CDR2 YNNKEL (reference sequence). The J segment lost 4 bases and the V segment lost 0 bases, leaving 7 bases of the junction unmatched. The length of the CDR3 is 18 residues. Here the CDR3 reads CASSQDALAGGPSDTQYF. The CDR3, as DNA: TGTGCCAGCAGCCAAGATGCACTAGCGGGGGGGCCATCAGATACGCAGTATTTT.

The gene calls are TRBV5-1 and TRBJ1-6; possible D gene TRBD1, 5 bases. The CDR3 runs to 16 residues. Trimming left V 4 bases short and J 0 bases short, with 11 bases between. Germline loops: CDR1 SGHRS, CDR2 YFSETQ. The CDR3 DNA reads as TGCGCCAGCAGCGGAGGGGCGAGCTCCTATAATTCACCCCTCCACTTT. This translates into CASSGGASSYNSPLHF.

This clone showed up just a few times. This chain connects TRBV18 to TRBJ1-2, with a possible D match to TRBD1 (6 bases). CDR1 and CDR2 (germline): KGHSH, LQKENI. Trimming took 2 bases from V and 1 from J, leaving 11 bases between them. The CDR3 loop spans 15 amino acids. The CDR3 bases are TGTGCCAGCTCACCATCAGGACAGTTTAACTATGGCTACACCTTC. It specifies CASSPSGQFNYGYTF.

CDR3 loop: CASSPRTGELETQYF. Here the CDR3 DNA reads TGTGCCAGCTCACCGCGGACAGGGGAGTTAGAGACCCAGTACTTC. The rearrangement links TRBV18 to TRBJ2-5, with TRBD1 identical over 9 bases. Germline values: CDR1 KGHSH, CDR2 LQKENI. The J segment lost 4 bases and the V segment lost 3 bases, leaving 6 bases of the junction unmatched. The CDR3 is 15 amino acids.

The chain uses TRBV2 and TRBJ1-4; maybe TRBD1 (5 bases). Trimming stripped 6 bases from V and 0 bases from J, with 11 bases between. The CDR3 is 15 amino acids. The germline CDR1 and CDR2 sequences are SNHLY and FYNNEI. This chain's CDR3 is CASSPDIATNEKLFF. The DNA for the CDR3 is TGTGCCAGCAGCCCGGACATTGCAACTAATGAAAAACTGTTTTTT.

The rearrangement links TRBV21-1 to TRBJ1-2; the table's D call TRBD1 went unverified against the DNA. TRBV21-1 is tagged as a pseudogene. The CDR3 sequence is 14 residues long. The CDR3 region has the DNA TGTGCCAGCAGCGCCAGGGGCTCGGACTATGGCTACACCTTC. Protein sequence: CASSARGSDYGYTF.